The entry below gives a single T cell receptor (beta chain) sequence along with its context. Its antigen is as yet unknown. This CDR3 comprises 16 residues. Germline V gives CDR1 MDHEN, CDR2 SYDVKM. J was trimmed by 0 bases and V by 10 bases; bases with no gene match: 13. This record belongs to a study of cytomegalovirus exposure and HLA in healthy donors. Study results and limitations: Later analysis suggested most CMV-associated TCR beta chains were HLA-restricted.

The PCR ran on 60 Vbeta and 13 Jbeta primers. The repertoire was sequenced with immunoSEQ multiplex PCR; TCRdb's copy has only in-frame clones and lacks some. The sample consists of 130,000 to 150,000 clones, about three quarters of them appearing once. This sequence joins TRBV28 and TRBJ1-2, with TRBD1 matching 8 bases. This TCR came from a man aged 40-55 years in good health and CMV-seropositive. Input material: PBMCs. The CDR3 coding sequence is TGTGCCACCGCAGGCGCAGGGGGCTTTGCTAACTATGGCTACACCTTC. Its translation: CATAGAGGFANYGYTF.